The clone carrying this T cell receptor (beta chain) was picked up many times. What it binds is not known. This specimen comes from a study of T cells in Graves' hyperthyroidism and ophthalmopathy. Findings of the study overall: Ophthalmopathy was model-predicted a median about 6 months pre-onset.

The investigators amplified TCR beta CDR3 regions from RNA transcripts. A set of HTBI primers served as the primers for a first-round RT-PCR of the TCR CDR3. TCRdb recomputed calls from the multiplex PCR reads with MiXCR, one row per CDR3 protein. The table includes about 480,000 distinct CDR3 sequences, less than 25% detected once. Trimming cost V 4 bases and J 6 bases, with 5 bases left between them. CDR3 length: 11 residues. The chain has TRBV12-3 or TRBV12-4 and TRBJ2-3; unclear D gene. Sequenced input: blood. The sequence derives from a woman between 65 and 79 years old with Graves' ophthalmopathy. CDR3: CASSSLDTQYF. As DNA, the CDR3 is TGTGCCAGCAGTTCCTTGGATACGCAGTATTTT.